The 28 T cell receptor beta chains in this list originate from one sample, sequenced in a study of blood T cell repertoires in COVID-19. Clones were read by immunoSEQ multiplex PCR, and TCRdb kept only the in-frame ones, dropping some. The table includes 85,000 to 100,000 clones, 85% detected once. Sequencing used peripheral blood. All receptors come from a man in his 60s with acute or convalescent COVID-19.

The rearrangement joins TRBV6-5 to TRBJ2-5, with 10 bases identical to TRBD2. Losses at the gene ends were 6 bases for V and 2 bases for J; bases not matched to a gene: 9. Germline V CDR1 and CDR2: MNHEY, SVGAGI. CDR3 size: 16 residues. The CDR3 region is CASSYLGLASQETQYF. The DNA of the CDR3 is TGTGCCAGCAGCTACCTGGGACTAGCGTCACAAGAGACCCAGTACTTC.

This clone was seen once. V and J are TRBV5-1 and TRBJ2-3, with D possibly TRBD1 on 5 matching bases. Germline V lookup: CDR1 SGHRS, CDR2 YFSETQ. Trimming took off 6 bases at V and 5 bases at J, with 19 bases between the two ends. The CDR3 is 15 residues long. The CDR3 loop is CASTHTGQGVDTQYF. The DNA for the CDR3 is TGCGCCAGCACCCATACCGGGCAGGGCGTAGATACGCAGTATTTT.

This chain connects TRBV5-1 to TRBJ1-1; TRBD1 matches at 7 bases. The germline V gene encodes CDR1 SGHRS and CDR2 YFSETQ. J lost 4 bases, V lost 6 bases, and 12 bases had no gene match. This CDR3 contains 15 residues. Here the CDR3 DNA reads TGCGCCAGCACTAACAGGGGCCGAGGTGGCACTGAAGCTTTCTTT. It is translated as CASTNRGRGGTEAFF.

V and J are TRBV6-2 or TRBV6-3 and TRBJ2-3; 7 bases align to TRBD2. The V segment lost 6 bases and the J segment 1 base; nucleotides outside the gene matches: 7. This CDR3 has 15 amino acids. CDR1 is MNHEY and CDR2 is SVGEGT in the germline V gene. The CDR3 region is CASSPRGEGTDTQYF. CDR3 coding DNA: TGTGCCAGCAGCCCCCGGGGGGAGGGCACAGATACGCAGTATTTT.

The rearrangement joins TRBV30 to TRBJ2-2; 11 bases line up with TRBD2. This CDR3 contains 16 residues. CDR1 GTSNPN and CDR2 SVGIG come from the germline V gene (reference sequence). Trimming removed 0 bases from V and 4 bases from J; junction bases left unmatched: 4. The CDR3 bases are TGTGCCTGGAGTGTTCGTAGCGGGAGGGCCACCGGGGAGCTGTTTTTT. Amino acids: CAWSVRSGRATGELFF.

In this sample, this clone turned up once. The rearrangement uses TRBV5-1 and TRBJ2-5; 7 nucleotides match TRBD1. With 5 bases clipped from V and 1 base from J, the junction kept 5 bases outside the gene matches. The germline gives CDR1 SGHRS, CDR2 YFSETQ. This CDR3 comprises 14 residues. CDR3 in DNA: TGCGCCAGCAGTGTGGGACAGACCCAAGAGACCCAGTACTTC. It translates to CASSVGQTQETQYF. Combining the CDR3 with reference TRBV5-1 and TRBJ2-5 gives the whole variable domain KAGVTQTPRYLIKTRGQQVTLSCSPISGHRSVSWYQQTPGQGLQFLFEYFSETQRNKGNFPGRFSGRQFSNSRSEMNVSTLELGDSALYLCASSVGQTQETQYFGPGTRLLVL.

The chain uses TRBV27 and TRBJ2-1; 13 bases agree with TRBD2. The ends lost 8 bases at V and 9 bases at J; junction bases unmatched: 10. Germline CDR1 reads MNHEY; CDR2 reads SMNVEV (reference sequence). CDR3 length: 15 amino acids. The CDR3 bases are TGTGCCAGCGGTGAAACTAGCGGGAGGGCCGGTGAGCAGTTCTTC. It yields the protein CASGETSGRAGEQFF.

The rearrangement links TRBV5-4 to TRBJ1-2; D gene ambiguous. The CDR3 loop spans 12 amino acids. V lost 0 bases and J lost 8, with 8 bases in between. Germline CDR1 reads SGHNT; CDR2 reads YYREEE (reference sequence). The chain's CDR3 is CASSLERLGYTF. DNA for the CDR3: TGTGCCAGCAGCTTGGAGCGGCTGGGCTACACCTTC.

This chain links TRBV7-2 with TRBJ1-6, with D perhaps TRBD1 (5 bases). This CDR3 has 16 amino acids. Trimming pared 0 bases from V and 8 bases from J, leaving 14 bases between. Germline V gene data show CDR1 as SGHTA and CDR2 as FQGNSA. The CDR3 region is CASSLAGQGIHSPLHF. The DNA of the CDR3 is TGTGCCAGCAGCTTAGCCGGCCAGGGCATACATTCACCCCTCCACTTT.

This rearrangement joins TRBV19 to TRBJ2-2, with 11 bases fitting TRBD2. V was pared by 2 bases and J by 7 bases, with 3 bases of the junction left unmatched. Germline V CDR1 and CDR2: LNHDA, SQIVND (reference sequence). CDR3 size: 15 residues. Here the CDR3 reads CASSILAGGVGELFF. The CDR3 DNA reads TGTGCCAGTAGTATACTAGCGGGAGGCGTCGGGGAGCTGTTTTTT.

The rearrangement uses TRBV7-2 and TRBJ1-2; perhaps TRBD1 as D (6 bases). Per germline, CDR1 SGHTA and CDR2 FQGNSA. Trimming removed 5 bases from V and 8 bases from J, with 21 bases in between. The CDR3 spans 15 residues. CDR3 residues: CASSKLWSGDGGYTF. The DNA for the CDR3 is TGTGCCAGCAGCAAGCTCTGGTCAGGGGATGGGGGCTACACCTTC.

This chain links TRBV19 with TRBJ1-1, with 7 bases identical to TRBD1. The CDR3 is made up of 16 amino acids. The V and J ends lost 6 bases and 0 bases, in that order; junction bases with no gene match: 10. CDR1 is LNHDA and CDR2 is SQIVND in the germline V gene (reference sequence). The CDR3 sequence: CASSSIQGTLNTEAFF. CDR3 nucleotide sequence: TGTGCCAGTAGCAGTATACAGGGGACCCTGAACACTGAAGCTTTCTTT. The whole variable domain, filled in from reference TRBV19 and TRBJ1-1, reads DGGITQSPKYLFRKEGQNVTLSCEQNLNHDAMYWYRQDPGQGLRLIYYSQIVNDFQKGDIAEGYSVSREKKESFPLTVTSAQKNPTAFYLCASSSIQGTLNTEAFFGQGTRLTVV.

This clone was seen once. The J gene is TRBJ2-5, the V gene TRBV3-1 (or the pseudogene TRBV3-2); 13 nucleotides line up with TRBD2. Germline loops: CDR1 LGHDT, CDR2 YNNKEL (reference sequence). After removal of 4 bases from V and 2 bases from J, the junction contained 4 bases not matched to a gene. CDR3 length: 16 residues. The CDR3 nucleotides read TGTGCCAGCAGCCGGGGACTAGCGGGAATACAAGAGACCCAGTACTTC. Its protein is CASSRGLAGIQETQYF.

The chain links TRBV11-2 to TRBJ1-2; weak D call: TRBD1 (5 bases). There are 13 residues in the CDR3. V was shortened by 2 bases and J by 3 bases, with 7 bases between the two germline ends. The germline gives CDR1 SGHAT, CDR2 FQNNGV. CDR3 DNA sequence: TGTGCCAGCAGCTTATCGGGGGACTATGGCTACACCTTC. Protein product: CASSLSGDYGYTF.

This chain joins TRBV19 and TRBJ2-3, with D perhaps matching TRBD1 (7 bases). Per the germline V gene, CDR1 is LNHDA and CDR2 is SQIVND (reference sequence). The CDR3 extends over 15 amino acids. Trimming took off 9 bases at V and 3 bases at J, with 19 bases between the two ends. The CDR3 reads CASSPGGTGTDTQYF. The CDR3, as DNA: TGTGCCAGCTCCCCAGGGGGGACTGGAACAGATACGCAGTATTTT.

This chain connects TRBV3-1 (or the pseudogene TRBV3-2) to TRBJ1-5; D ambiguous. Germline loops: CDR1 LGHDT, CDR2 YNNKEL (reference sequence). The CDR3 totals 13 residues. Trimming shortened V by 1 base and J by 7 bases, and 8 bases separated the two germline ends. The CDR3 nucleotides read TGTGCCAGCAGCCAAGTGAATGAGCAGCCCCAGCATTTT. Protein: CASSQVNEQPQHF.

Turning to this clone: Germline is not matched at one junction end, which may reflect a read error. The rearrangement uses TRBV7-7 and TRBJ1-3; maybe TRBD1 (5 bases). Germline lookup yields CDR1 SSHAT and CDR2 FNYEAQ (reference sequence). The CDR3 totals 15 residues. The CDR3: CASSVGRAAGNTIYF. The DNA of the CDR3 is TGTGCTAGCAGCGTAGGCAGGGCTGCCGGAAACACCATATATTTT.

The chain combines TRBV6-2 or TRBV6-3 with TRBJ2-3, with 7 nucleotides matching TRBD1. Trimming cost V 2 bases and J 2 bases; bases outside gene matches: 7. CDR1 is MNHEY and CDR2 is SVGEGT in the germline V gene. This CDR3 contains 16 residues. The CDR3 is CASSYLLDRITDTQYF. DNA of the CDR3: TGTGCCAGCAGTTACCTTCTGGACAGGATCACAGATACGCAGTATTTT.

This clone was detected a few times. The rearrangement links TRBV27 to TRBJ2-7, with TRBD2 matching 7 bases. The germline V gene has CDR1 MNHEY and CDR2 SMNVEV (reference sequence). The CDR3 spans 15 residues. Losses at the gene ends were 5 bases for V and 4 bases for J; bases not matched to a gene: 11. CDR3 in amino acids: CASSQTPLGGYEQYF. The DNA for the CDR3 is TGTGCCAGCAGTCAGACTCCCCTGGGAGGGTACGAGCAGTACTTC.

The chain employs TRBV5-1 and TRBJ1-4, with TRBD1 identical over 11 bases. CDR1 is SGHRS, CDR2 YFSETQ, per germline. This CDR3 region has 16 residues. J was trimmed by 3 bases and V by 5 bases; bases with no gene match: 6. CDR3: CASRSGTGGANEKLFF. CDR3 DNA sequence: TGCGCCAGCAGATCCGGGACAGGGGGAGCTAATGAAAAACTGTTTTTT.

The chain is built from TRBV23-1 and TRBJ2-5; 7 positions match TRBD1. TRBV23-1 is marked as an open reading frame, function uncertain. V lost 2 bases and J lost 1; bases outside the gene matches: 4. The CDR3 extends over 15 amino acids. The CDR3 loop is CASSQLRDSQETQYF. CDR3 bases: TGCGCCAGCAGTCAACTCCGGGACAGCCAAGAGACCCAGTACTTC.

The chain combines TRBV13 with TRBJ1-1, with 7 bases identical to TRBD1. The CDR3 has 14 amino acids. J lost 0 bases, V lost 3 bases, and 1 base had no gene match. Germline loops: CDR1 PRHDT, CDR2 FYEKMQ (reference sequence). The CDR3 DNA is TGTGCCAGCAGCTTGGGACAGATGAACACTGAAGCTTTCTTT. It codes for CASSLGQMNTEAFF.

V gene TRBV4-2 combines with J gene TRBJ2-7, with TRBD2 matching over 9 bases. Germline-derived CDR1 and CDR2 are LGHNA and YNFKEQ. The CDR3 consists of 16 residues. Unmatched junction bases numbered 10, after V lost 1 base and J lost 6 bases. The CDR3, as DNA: TGTGCCAGCAGCCAAGTAGCGGGAGCTCTGGGGCTCGAGCAGTACTTC. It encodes CASSQVAGALGLEQYF.

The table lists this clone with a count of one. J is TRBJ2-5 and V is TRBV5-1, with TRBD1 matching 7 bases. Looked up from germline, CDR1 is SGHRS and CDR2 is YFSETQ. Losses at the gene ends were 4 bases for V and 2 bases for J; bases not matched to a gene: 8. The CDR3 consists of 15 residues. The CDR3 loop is CASSRRQGEQETQYF. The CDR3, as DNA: TGCGCCAGCAGCCGCCGACAGGGTGAACAAGAGACCCAGTACTTC.

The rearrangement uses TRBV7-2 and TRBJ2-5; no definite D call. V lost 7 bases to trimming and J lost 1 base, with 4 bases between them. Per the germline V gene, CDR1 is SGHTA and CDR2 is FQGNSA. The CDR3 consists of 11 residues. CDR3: CASTSQETQYF. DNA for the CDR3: TGTGCCAGCACCTCCCAAGAGACCCAGTACTTC.

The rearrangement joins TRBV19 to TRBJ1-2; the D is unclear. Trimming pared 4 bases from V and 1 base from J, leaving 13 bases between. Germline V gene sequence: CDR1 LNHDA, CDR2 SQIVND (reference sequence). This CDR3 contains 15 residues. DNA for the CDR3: TGTGCCAGTAGTACAGGACTGAACAATAACTATGGCTACACCTTC. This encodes CASSTGLNNNYGYTF.

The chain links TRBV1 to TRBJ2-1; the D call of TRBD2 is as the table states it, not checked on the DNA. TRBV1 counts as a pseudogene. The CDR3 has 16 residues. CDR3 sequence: CTSSHEPGLAGNEQFF. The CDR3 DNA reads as TGCACCAGCAGCCACGAACCGGGACTAGCGGGCAATGAGCAGTTCTTC.

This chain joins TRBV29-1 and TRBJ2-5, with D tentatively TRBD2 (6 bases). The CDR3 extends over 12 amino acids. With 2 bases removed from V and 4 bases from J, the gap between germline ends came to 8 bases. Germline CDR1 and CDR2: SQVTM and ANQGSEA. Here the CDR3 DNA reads TGCAGCGTTGAACTAGCGCTAGAGACCCAGTACTTC. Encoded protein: CSVELALETQYF.